The entry below gives a single T cell receptor (beta chain) sequence along with its context. This sample was taken from a study of blood T cell repertoires in COVID-19. Background on the study: The United States, Italy and Spain supplied acute and convalescent COVID-19 samples.

Some clones are missing from TCRdb's copy, which holds only in-frame ones; the method was immunoSEQ multiplex PCR. The table has more than 200,000 clones, roughly four fifths seen once. The receptor's source is a woman in her 40s with active or convalescent COVID-19. Sequenced input: peripheral blood.

CDR3 amino acids: CASSVDGQGEAFF. CDR3 DNA: TGTGCCAGCAGCGTAGATGGTCAGGGGGAAGCTTTCTTT. The chain employs TRBV9 and TRBJ1-1, with D possibly being TRBD1 (6 bases). Germline V gene lookup returns CDR1 SGDLS and CDR2 YYNGEE. Trimming stripped 0 bases from V and 8 bases from J, with 11 bases between. The CDR3 runs to 13 residues.